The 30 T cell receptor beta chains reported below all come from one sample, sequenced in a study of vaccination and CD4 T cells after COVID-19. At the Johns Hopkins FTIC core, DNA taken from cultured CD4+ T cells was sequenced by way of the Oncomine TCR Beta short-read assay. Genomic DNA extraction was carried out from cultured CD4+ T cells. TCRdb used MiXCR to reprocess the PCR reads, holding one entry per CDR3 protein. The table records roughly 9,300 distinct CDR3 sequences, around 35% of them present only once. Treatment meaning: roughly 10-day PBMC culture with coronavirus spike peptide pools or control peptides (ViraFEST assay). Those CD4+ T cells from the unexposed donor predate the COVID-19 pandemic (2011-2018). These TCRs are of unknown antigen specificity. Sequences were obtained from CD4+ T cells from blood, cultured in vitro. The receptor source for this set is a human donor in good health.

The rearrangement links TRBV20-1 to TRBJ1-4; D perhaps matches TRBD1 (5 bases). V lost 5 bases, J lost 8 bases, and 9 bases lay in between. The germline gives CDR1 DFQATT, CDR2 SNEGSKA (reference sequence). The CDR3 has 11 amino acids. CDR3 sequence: CSALKGEKLFF. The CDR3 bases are TGCAGTGCTCTCAAGGGGGAAAAACTGTTTTTT.

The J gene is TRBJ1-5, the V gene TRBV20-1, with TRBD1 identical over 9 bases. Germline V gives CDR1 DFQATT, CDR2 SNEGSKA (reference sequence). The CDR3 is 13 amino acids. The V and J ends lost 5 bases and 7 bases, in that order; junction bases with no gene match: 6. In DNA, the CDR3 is TGCAGTGCTGCTGACAGGGGGGGCCAGCCCCAGCATTTT. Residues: CSAADRGGQPQHF.

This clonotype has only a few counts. CDR3: CASRPQGSNQPQHF. CDR3 in DNA: TGTGCCAGCAGACCCCAGGGTAGCAATCAGCCCCAGCATTTT. The chain joins TRBV6-1 to TRBJ1-5, with D possibly matching TRBD1 (5 bases). V was shortened by 6 bases and J by 0 bases, with 9 bases between the two germline ends. Per the germline V gene, CDR1 is MNHNS and CDR2 is SASEGT. CDR3 length: 14 amino acids.

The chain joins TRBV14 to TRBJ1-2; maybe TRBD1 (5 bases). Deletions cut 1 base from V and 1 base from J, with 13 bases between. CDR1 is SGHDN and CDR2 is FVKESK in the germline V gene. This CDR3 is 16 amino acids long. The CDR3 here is CASSQGRGANNYGYTF. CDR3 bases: TGTGCCAGCAGCCAAGGAAGGGGCGCGAATAACTATGGCTACACCTTC.

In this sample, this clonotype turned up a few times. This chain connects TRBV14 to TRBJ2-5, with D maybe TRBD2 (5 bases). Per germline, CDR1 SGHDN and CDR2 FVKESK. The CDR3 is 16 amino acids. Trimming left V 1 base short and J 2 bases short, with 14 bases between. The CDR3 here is CASSQGQWTGQETQYF. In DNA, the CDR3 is TGTGCCAGCAGCCAAGGCCAATGGACGGGGCAAGAGACCCAGTACTTC.

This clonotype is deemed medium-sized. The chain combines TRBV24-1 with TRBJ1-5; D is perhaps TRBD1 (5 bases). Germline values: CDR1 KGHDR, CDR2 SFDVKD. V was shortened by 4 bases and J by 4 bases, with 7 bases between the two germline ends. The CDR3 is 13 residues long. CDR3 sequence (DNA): TGTGCCACCAGTGACCCAGGGAATCAGCCCCAGCATTTT. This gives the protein CATSDPGNQPQHF.

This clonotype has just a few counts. The CDR3 is CASSFGWSKNIQYF. CDR3 nucleotide sequence: TGTGCCAGCAGCTTTGGTTGGTCCAAAAACATTCAGTACTTC. The chain joins TRBV11-2 to TRBJ2-4; no firm D call. CDR1 is SGHAT, CDR2 FQNNGV, per germline. Trimming removed 3 bases at V and 2 bases at J, with 8 bases between. The CDR3 runs to 14 residues.

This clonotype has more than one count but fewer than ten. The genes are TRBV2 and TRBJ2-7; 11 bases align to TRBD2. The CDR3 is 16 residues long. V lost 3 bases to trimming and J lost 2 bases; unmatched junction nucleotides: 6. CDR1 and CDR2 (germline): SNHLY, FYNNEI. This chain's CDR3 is CASSDALAGVTYEQYF. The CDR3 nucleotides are TGTGCCAGCAGTGATGCACTAGCGGGAGTCACCTACGAGCAGTACTTC.

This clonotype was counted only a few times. Here the CDR3 reads CSASGSAGTEAFF. Written as DNA, the CDR3 is TGCAGTGCTAGTGGGTCCGCCGGTACTGAAGCTTTCTTT. The chain recombines TRBV20-1 with TRBJ1-1, with D hard to call. CDR3 size: 13 residues. CDR1 and CDR2 (germline): DFQATT, SNEGSKA (reference sequence). The V and J ends lost 3 bases and 5 bases respectively, with 13 bases between them.

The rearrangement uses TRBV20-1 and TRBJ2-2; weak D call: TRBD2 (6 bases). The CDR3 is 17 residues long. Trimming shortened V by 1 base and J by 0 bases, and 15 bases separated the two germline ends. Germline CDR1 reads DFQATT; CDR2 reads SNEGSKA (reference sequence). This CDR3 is CSARGGASRTNTGELFF. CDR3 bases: TGCAGTGCTAGAGGCGGGGCTAGCAGGACGAACACCGGGGAGCTGTTTTTT.

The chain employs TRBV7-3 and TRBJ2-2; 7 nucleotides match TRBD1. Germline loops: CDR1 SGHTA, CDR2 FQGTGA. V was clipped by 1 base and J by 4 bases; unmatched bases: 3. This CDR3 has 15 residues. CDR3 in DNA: TGTGCCAGCAGCTTAAAGGGGGCGCGCACCGGGGAGCTGTTTTTT. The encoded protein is CASSLKGARTGELFF.

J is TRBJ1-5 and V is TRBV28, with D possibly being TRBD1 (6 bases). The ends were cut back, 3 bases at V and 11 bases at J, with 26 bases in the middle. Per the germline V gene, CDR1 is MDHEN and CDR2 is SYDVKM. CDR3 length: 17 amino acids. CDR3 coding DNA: TGTGCCAGCAGTTTTAGTAGGACAGACATCCCCAAGATAGCCCAGCATTTT. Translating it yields CASSFSRTDIPKIAQHF. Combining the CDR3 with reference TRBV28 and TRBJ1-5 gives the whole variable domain DVKVTQSSRYLVKRTGEKVFLECVQDMDHENMFWYRQDPGLGLRLIYFSYDVKMKEKGDIPEGYSVSREKKERFSLILESASTNQTSMYLCASSFSRTDIPKIAQHFGDGTRLSIL.

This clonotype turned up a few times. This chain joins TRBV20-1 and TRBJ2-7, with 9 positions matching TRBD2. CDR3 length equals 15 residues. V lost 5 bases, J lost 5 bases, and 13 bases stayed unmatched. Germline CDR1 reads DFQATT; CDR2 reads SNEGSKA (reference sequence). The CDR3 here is CSAPDILAGDDEQYF. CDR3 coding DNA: TGCAGTGCTCCGGATATATTAGCGGGAGATGACGAGCAGTACTTC.

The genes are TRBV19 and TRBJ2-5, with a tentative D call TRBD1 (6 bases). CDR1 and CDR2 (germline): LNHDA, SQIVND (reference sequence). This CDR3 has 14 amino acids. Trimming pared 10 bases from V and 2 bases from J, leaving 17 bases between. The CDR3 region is CATPLQGGQETQYF. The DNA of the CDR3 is TGTGCCACCCCCTTACAAGGGGGACAAGAGACCCAGTACTTC.

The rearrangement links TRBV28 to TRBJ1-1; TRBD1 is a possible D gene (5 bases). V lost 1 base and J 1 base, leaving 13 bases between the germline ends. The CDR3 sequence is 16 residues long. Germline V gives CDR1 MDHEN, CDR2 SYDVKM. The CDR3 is CASSLLGSGPNTEAFF. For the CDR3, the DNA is TGTGCCAGCAGTTTATTAGGTTCAGGGCCGAACACTGAAGCTTTCTTT.

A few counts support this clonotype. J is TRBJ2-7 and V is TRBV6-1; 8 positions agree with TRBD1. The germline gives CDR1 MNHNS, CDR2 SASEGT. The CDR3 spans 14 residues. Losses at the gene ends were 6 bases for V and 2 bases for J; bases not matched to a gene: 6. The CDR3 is CASSPPGQAYEQYF. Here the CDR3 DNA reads TGTGCCAGCAGCCCCCCGGGACAGGCCTACGAGCAGTACTTC.

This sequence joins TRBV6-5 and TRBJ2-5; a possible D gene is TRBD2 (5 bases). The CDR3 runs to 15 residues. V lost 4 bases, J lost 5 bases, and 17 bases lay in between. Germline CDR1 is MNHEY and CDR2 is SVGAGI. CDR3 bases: TGTGCCAGCAGTTTGGGAAGCGGTGATGTGGAGACCCAGTACTTC. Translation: CASSLGSGDVETQYF.

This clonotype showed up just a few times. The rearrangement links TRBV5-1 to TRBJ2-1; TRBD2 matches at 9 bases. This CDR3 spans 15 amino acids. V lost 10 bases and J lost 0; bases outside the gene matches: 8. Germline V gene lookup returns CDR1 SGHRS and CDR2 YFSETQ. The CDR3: CAAGIAGASYNEQFF. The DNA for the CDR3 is TGCGCCGCGGGGATAGCGGGAGCCTCCTACAATGAGCAGTTCTTC. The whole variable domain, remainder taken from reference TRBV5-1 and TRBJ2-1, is KAGVTQTPRYLIKTRGQQVTLSCSPISGHRSVSWYQQTPGQGLQFLFEYFSETQRNKGNFPGRFSGRQFSNSRSEMNVSTLELGDSALYLCAAGIAGASYNEQFFGPGTRLTVL.

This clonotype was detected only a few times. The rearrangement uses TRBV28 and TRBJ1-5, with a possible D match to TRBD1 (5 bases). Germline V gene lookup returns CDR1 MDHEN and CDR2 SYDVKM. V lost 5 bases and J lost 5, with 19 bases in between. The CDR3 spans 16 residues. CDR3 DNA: TGTGCCAGCAGTCCCTTAGGACTGGGGGTTCATCAGCCCCAGCATTTT. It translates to CASSPLGLGVHQPQHF.

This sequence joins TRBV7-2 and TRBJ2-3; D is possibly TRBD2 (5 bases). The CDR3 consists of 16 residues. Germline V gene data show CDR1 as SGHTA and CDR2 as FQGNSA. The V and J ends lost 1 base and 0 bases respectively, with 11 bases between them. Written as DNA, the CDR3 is TGTGCCAGCAGCTTAGGCTTAGCGCCTAGCACAGATACGCAGTATTTT. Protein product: CASSLGLAPSTDTQYF.

DNA of the CDR3: TGTGCCAGTAGTATTATAGGGTCAGATACGCAGTATTTT. It specifies CASSIIGSDTQYF. The J gene is TRBJ2-3, the V gene TRBV19; no clear D gene. The CDR3 extends over 13 amino acids. Germline V gives CDR1 LNHDA, CDR2 SQIVND (reference sequence). Deletions cut 3 bases from V and 4 bases from J, with 8 bases between.

The CDR3 loop reads CASNLKSGGNEQFF. Here the CDR3 DNA reads TGTGCCAGCAACTTGAAGTCCGGGGGCAATGAGCAGTTCTTC. The chain combines TRBV7-2 with TRBJ2-1, with a weak D call TRBD2 (6 bases). The CDR3 sequence is 14 residues long. V lost 7 bases, J lost 6 bases, and 16 bases lay in between. CDR1 is SGHTA, CDR2 FQGNSA, per germline.

In nucleotides, the CDR3 is TGTGCCAGCAGTGAAGAGAAATTCAGCTCCTACGAGCAGTACTTC. As protein: CASSEEKFSSYEQYF. The genes are TRBV6-1 and TRBJ2-7; D is undetermined. V lost 1 base and J lost 0, with 10 bases in between. CDR1 is MNHNS, CDR2 SASEGT, per germline. This CDR3 region has 15 residues.

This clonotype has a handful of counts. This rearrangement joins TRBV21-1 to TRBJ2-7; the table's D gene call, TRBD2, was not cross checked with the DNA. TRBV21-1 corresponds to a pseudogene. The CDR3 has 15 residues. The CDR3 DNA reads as TGTGCCAGCAGCAAAGCCGGGCAGGGCCCCTACGAGCAGTACTTC. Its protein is CASSKAGQGPYEQYF.

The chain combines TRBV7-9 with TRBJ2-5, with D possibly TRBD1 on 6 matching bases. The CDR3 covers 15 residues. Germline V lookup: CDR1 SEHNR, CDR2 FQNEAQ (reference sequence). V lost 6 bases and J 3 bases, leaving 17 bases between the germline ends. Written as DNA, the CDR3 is TGTGCCAGCAGAGGCAGGGGACCGGGGAAAGAGACCCAGTACTTC. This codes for CASRGRGPGKETQYF. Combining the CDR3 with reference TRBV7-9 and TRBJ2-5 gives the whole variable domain DTGVSQNPRHKITKRGQNVTFRCDPISEHNRLYWYRQTLGQGPEFLTYFQNEAQLEKSRLLSDRFSAERPKGSFSTLEIQRTEQGDSAMYLCASRGRGPGKETQYFGPGTRLLVL.

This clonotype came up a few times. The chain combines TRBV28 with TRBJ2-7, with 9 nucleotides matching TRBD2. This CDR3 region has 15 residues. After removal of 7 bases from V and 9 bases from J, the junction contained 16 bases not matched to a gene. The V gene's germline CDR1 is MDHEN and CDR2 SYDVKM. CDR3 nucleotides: TGTGCCAGCATGAACCCCGGGGTTAGCGGGAGCTTGCAGTACTTC. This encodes CASMNPGVSGSLQYF.

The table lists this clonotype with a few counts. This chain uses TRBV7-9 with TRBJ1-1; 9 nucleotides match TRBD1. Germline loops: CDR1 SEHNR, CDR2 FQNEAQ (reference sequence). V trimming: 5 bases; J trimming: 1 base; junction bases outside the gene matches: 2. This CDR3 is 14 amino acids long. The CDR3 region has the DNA TGTGCCAGCAGCCGGGGACAGGGGAACACTGAAGCTTTCTTT. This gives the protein CASSRGQGNTEAFF.

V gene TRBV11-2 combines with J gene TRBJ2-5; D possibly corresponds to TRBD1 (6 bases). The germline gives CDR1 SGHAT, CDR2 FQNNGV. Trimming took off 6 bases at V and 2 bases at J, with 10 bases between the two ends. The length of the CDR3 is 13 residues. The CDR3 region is CASRGQGQETQYF. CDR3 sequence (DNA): TGTGCCAGCAGGGGCCAGGGGCAAGAGACCCAGTACTTC.

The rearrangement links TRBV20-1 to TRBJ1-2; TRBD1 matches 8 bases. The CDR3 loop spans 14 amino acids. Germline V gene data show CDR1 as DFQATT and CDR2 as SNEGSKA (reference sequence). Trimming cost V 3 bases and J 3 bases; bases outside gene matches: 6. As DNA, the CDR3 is TGCAGTGCTAGGAGACAGGGGTTCGACTATGGCTACACCTTC. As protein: CSARRQGFDYGYTF.

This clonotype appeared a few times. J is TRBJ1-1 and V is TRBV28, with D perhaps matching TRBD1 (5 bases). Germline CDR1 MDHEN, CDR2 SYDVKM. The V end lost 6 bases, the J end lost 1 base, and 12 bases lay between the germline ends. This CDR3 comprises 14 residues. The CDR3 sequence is CASSRGGKNTEAFF. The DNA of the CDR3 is TGTGCCAGCAGCCGTGGGGGGAAGAACACTGAAGCTTTCTTT.